This T cell receptor (beta chain) was sequenced for a study of blood T cell repertoires in COVID-19. The overall study: There were acute and convalescent COVID-19 samples, and they came from the United States, Italy and Spain.

In the authors' methods: Amplifying reference gene primers gave estimates of nucleated cell counts. Profiled with immunoSEQ multiplex PCR; TCRdb holds only in-frame clones, not every one. V and J calls and clone size are given by that table; D and trimming were obtained from the DNA. The sample gives 140,000 to 150,000 clones, 80% to 85% of which show up once; around 9% is in the top ten. Between the trimmed V and J ends, which lost 10 bases and 4 bases, there was a span of 14 bases. This CDR3 contains 12 residues. CDR1 is ENHRY and CDR2 is SYGVKD in the germline V gene. The chain is built from TRBV10-3 and TRBJ2-7; unclear D gene. This TCR derives from a man younger than 45 with COVID-19, enrolled during active disease. The sample consisted of peripheral blood. CDR3 residues: CATADKTYEQYF. The CDR3 DNA follows: TGTGCCACCGCCGACAAAACGTACGAGCAGTACTTC.